The T cell receptor beta chain under discussion was sequenced for a study of T-cell reconstitution after alpha-beta-depleted transplantation in children. General study results and limits: Several patients had high TCRbeta diversity at day 60; it came from surviving recipient T cells and thymic progenitors. Counts and diversity of T cells one year after transplant came mostly from newly produced T cells. Several hundred expanded graft clones reportedly gave rise to the alpha-beta T cells present about two months after transplant.

The sample holds a few counts of this clonotype. The antigen is not known. Unique molecular identifiers were incorporated into the prepared TCRbeta library. TCRdb re-called the PCR reads through MiXCR, storing one row per CDR3 protein. The sample has 700,000 to 950,000 distinct CDR3 sequences, 15% to 20% seen once. Germline V gene data show CDR1 as ENHRY and CDR2 as SYGVKD. Trimming left V 0 bases short and J 3 bases short, with 14 bases between. CDR3 length: 16 amino acids. The chain has TRBV10-3 and TRBJ1-2; possibly TRBD1 for D (5 bases). The material sequenced was PBMCs, mostly from graft donor cells, taken 360 days after TCRalphabeta/CD19-depleted stem cell transplant. The clonotype originates from a male patient younger than 18 who had a stem cell transplant for acute lymphoblastic leukemia, so the T cells may come from the graft donor. The CDR3 reads CAISESGLEMDYGYTF. CDR3 coding DNA: TGTGCCATCAGTGAGTCGGGACTGGAGATGGACTATGGCTACACCTTC.